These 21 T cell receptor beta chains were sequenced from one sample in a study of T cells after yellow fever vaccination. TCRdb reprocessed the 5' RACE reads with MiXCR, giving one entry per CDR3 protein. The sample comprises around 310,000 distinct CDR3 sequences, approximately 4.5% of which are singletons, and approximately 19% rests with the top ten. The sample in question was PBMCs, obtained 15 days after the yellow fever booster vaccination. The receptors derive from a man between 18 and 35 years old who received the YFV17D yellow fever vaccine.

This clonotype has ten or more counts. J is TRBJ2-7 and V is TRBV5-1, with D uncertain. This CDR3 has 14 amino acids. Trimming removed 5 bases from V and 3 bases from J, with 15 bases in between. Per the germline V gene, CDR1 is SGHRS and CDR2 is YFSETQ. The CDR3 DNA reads TGCGCCAGCAGGACGGGCCCCGGAGACTACGAGCAGTACGTC. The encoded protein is CASRTGPGDYEQYV.

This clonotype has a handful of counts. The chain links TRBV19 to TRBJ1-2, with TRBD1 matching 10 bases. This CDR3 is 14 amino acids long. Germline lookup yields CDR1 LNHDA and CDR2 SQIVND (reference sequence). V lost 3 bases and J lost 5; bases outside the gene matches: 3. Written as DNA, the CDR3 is TGTGCCAGTAGTATGGGACAGGGGTTGTATGGCTACACCTTC. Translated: CASSMGQGLYGYTF.

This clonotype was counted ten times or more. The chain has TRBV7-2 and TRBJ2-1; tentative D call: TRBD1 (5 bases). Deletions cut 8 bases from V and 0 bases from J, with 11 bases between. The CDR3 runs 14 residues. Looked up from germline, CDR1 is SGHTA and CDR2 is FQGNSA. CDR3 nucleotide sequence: TGTGCCAGCGGGGCCTCAAGCTCCTACAATGAGCAGTTCTTC. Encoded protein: CASGASSSYNEQFF.

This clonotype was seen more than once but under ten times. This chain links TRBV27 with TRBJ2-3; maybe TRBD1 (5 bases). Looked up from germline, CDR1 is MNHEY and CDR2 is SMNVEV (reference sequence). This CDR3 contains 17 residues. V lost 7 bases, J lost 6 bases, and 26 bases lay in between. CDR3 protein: CASKSPSRPLSGDTQYF. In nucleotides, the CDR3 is TGTGCCAGCAAATCTCCAAGTCGACCACTATCAGGGGATACGCAGTATTTT.

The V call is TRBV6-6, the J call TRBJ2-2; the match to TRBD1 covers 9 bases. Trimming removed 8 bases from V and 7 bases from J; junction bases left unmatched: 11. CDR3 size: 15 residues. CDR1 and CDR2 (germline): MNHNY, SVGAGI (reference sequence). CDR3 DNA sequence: TGTGCCAGCCTGTCCCAGGACAGGGGTATCGGGGAGCTGTTTTTT. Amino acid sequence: CASLSQDRGIGELFF.

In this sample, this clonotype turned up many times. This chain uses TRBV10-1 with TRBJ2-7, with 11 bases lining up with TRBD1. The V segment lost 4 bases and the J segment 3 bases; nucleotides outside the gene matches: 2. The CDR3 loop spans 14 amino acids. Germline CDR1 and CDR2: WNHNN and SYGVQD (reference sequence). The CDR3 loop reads CASSVGTGGYEQYF. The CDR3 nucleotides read TGCGCCAGCAGTGTAGGGACAGGGGGCTACGAGCAGTACTTC.

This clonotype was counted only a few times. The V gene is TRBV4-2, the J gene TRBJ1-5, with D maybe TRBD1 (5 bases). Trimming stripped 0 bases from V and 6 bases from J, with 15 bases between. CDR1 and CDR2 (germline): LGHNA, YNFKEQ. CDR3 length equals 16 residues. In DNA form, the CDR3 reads TGTGCCAGCAGCCAAGAAGAACAGGCGAGAGGTCAGCCCCAGCATTTT. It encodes CASSQEEQARGQPQHF.

CDR3 DNA: TGCAGTGCTAGAGGGCGGCTCCAAGAGACCCAGTACTTC. The encoded protein is CSARGRLQETQYF. The chain combines TRBV20-1 with TRBJ2-5; D not certain. V gave up 1 base and J gave up 1 base, with 7 bases separating them. The CDR3 contains 13 residues. CDR1 is DFQATT, CDR2 SNEGSKA, per germline (reference sequence).

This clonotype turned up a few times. The DNA for the CDR3 is TGTGCCAGCAGTCTTCCAGGGAGGAACACTGAAGCTTTCTTT. Translating it yields CASSLPGRNTEAFF. The J gene is TRBJ1-1, the V gene TRBV6-5; a possible D gene is TRBD1 (5 bases). Looked up from germline, CDR1 is MNHEY and CDR2 is SVGAGI. The length of the CDR3 is 14 residues. Between the trimmed V and J ends, which lost 5 bases and 1 base, there was a span of 11 bases.

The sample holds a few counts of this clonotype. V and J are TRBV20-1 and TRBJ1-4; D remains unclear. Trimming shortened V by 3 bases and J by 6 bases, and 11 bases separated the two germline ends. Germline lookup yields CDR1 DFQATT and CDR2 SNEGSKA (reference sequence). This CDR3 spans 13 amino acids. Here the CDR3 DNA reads TGCAGTGCTAGGGGAGGGATGGATGAAAAACTGTTTTTT. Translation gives CSARGGMDEKLFF.

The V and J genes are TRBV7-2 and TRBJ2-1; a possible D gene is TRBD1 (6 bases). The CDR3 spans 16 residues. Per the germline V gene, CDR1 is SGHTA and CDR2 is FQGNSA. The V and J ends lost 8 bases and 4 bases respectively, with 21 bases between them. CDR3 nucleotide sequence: TGTGCCAGCCGCCGGACGAGGCAGGGGTTATACAATGAGCAGTTCTTC. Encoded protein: CASRRTRQGLYNEQFF.

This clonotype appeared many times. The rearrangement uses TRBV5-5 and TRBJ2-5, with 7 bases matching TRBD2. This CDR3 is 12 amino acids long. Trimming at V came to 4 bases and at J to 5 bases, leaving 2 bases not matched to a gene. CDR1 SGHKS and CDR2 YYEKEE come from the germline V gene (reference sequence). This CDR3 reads CASSVGGETQYF. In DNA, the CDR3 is TGTGCCAGCAGCGTGGGAGGGGAGACCCAGTACTTC. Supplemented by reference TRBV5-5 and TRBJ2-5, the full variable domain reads DAGVTQSPTHLIKTRGQQVTLRCSPISGHKSVSWYQQVLGQGPQFIFQYYEKEERGRGNFPDRFSARQFPNYSSELNVNALLLGDSALYLCASSVGGETQYFGPGTRLLVL.

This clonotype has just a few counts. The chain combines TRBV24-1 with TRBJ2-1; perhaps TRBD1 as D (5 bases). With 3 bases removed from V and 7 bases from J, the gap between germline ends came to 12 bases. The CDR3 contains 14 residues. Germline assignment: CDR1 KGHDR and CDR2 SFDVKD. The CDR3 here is CATSDTQGANEQFF. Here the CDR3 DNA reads TGTGCCACCAGTGATACGCAGGGCGCAAATGAGCAGTTCTTC.

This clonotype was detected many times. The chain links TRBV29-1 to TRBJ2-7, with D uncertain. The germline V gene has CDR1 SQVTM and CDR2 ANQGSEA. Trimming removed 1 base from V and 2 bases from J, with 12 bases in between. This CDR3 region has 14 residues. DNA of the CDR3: TGCAGCGTTGAAGTTCTTCAGGACCCCTACGAGCAGTACTTC. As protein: CSVEVLQDPYEQYF.

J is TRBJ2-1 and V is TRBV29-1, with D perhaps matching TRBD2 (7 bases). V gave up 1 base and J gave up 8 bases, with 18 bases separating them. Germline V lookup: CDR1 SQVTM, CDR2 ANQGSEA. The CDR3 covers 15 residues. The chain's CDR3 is CSVEVRGARTDEQFF. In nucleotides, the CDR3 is TGCAGCGTTGAAGTTCGGGGGGCCAGGACCGATGAGCAGTTCTTC.

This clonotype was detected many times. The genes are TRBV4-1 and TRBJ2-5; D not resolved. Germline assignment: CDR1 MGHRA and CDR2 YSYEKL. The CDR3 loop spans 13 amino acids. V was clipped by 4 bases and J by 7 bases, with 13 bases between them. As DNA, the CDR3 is TGCGCCAGCAGCCCAATACAGCTTGGGACCCAGTACTTC. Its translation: CASSPIQLGTQYF.

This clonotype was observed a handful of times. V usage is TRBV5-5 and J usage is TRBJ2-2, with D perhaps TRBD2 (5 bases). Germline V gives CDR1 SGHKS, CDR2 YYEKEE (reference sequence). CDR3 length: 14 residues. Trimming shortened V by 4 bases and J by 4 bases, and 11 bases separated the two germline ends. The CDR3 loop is CASSPGVPTGELFF. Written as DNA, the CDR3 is TGTGCCAGCAGCCCCGGGGTCCCCACCGGGGAGCTGTTTTTT.

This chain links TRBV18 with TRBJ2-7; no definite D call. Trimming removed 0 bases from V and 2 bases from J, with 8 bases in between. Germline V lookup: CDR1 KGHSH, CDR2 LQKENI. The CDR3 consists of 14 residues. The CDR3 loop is CASSPPQRPYEQYF. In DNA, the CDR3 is TGTGCCAGCTCACCACCGCAGCGTCCCTACGAGCAGTACTTC.

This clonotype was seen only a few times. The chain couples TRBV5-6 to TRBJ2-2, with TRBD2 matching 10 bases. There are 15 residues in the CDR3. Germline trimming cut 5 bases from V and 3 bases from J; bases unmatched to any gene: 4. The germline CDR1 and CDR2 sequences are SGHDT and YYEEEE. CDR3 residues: CASSRGLADTGELFF. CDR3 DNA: TGTGCCAGCAGTAGAGGACTAGCGGACACCGGGGAGCTGTTTTTT. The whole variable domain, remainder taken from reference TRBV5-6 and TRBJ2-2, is DAGVTQSPTHLIKTRGQQVTLRCSPKSGHDTVSWYQQALGQGPQFIFQYYEEEERQRGNFPDRFSGHQFPNYSSELNVNALLLGDSALYLCASSRGLADTGELFFGEGSRLTVL.

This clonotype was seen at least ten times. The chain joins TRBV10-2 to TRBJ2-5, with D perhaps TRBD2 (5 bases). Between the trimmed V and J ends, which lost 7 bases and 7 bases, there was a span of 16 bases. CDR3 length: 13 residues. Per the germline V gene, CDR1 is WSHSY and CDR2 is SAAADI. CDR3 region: CASTGVDGGTQYF. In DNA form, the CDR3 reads TGCGCCAGCACCGGGGTGGACGGAGGGACCCAGTACTTC.

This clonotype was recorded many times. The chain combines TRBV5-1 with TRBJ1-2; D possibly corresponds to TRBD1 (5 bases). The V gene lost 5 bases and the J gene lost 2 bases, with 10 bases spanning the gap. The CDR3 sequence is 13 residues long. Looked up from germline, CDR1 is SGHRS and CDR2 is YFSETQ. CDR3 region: CASRSTENYGYTF. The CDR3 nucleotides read TGCGCCAGCAGATCGACAGAAAACTATGGCTACACCTTC. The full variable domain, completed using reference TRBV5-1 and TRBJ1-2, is KAGVTQTPRYLIKTRGQQVTLSCSPISGHRSVSWYQQTPGQGLQFLFEYFSETQRNKGNFPGRFSGRQFSNSRSEMNVSTLELGDSALYLCASRSTENYGYTFGSGTRLTVV.